This T cell receptor beta chain was captured by sequencing in a study of shared T cell receptors in the human thymus. V dropped 4 bases and J dropped 4 bases, with 17 bases sitting between them. The CDR3 spans 15 residues. Germline lookup yields CDR1 SGHRS and CDR2 YFSETQ. This table comes from immunoSEQ multiplex PCR, and its TCRdb copy is limited to in-frame clones, with some not included. The sample lists approximately 760,000 clones, 80% to 90% seen once, with over 0.008% in the top ten. Separately, the same data were catalogued under a study of human thymus T cells. That work contributes: Thymic samples were excised during corrective heart operations. There appeared to be biased usage of V and J genes in thymic and blood repertoires. Reports from related research described highly overlapping thymic repertoires among unrelated individuals.

Material for sequencing was thymocytes. This sequence was found in a girl under two years old with a congenital heart defect. The chain employs TRBV5-1 and TRBJ1-2; D perhaps matches TRBD1 (5 bases). The chain's CDR3 is CASSRWRDGPYGYTF. The CDR3 DNA follows: TGCGCCAGCAGCCGATGGCGGGACGGACCCTATGGCTACACCTTC. Looking up the rest from reference TRBV5-1 and TRBJ1-2 gives the full variable domain: KAGVTQTPRYLIKTRGQQVTLSCSPISGHRSVSWYQQTPGQGLQFLFEYFSETQRNKGNFPGRFSGRQFSNSRSEMNVSTLELGDSALYLCASSRWRDGPYGYTFGSGTRLTVV.